These 28 T cell receptor beta chains were all obtained from the same sample, sequenced in a study of cytomegalovirus exposure and HLA in healthy donors. A multiplex PCR was run with 60 Vbeta primers and 13 Jbeta primers. Generated by immunoSEQ multiplex PCR, the TCRdb table keeps only in-frame clones and is missing some. The table shows some 170,000 clones, with approximately 88% occurring only once. Sequencing was carried out using PBMCs. Source of these receptors: a woman between 25 and 40 years old in good health and CMV-seronegative.

This clone occurred a few times. This chain uses TRBV19 with TRBJ2-1, with D possibly TRBD2 on 7 matching bases. The CDR3 consists of 13 residues. Looked up from germline, CDR1 is LNHDA and CDR2 is SQIVND (reference sequence). Trimming took off 4 bases at V and 7 bases at J, with 11 bases between the two ends. The CDR3 bases are TGTGCCAGTAGTAACGGGGGGCTAAATGAGCAGTTCTTC. Translating gives CASSNGGLNEQFF.

The chain links TRBV5-1 to TRBJ2-1; 7 bases align to TRBD2. Losses at the gene ends were 4 bases for V and 5 bases for J; bases not matched to a gene: 9. The V gene's germline CDR1 is SGHRS and CDR2 YFSETQ. The CDR3 spans 15 residues. CDR3 residues: CASSRGGTTDNEQFF. The CDR3, as DNA: TGCGCCAGCAGCCGGGGTGGGACTACCGACAATGAGCAGTTCTTC.

This chain links TRBV5-8 with TRBJ1-5, with D perhaps TRBD1 (6 bases). Between the trimmed V and J ends, which lost 0 bases and 6 bases, there was a span of 10 bases. This CDR3 has 14 amino acids. The germline gives CDR1 SGHTS, CDR2 YDEGEE. The CDR3, as DNA: TGTGCCAGCAGCTTGGCCAGGGACACTCAGCCCCAGCATTTT. It is translated as CASSLARDTQPQHF. The variable domain in full, with the rest retrieved from reference TRBV5-8 and TRBJ1-5, is EAGVTQSPTHLIKTRGQQATLRCSPISGHTSVYWYQQALGLGLQFLLWYDEGEERNRGNFPPRFSGRQFPNYSSELNVNALELEDSALYLCASSLARDTQPQHFGDGTRLSIL.

The chain is built from TRBV11-2 and TRBJ1-6; 7 nucleotides align to TRBD1. The CDR3 consists of 14 residues. The V and J ends lost 5 bases and 6 bases, in that order; junction bases with no gene match: 4. The germline gives CDR1 SGHAT, CDR2 FQNNGV. CDR3 protein: CASSRDRSNSPLHF. The CDR3 DNA follows: TGTGCCAGCAGCCGGGACAGAAGTAATTCACCCCTCCACTTT. The full variable domain, rest sourced from reference TRBV11-2 and TRBJ1-6, is EAGVAQSPRYKIIEKRQSVAFWCNPISGHATLYWYQQILGQGPKLLIQFQNNGVVDDSQLPKDRFSAERLKGVDSTLKIQPAKLEDSAVYLCASSRDRSNSPLHFGNGTRLTVT.

Only one count was recorded for this clone. The V call is TRBV7-8, the J call TRBJ2-1, with 10 bases identical to TRBD2. The CDR3 loop spans 19 amino acids. The trim removed 5 bases at V and 0 bases at J, leaving 13 bases unmatched. Germline loops: CDR1 SGHVS, CDR2 FQNEAQ. This chain's CDR3 is CASSPRVAGGISSYNEQFF. For the CDR3, the DNA is TGTGCCAGCAGCCCTCGGGTAGCGGGGGGCATCAGCTCCTACAATGAGCAGTTCTTC.

The chain carries TRBV6-5 and TRBJ2-5; TRBD1 aligns across 11 bases. The last part of the DNA fits TRBJ2-7 better; the J call may be wrong. The CDR3 extends over 16 amino acids. The germline V gene has CDR1 MNHEY and CDR2 SVGAGI. DNA of the CDR3: TGTGCCAGCAGTTACGGGGGGACAGGGGGTAAAAACGAGCAGTACTTC. Residues: CASSYGGTGGKNEQYF.

V gene TRBV19 combines with J gene TRBJ1-5; D is ambiguous. The CDR3 is 16 amino acids. The V end lost 1 base, the J end lost 1 base, and 11 bases lay between the germline ends. CDR1 is LNHDA and CDR2 is SQIVND in the germline V gene (reference sequence). In nucleotides, the CDR3 is TGTGCCAGTAGTATAGGGAGTCGGGGAAGCAATCAGCCCCAGCATTTT. This gives the protein CASSIGSRGSNQPQHF. The whole variable domain, remainder taken from reference TRBV19 and TRBJ1-5, is DGGITQSPKYLFRKEGQNVTLSCEQNLNHDAMYWYRQDPGQGLRLIYYSQIVNDFQKGDIAEGYSVSREKKESFPLTVTSAQKNPTAFYLCASSIGSRGSNQPQHFGDGTRLSIL.

This sequence joins TRBV5-8 and TRBJ2-5, with D uncertain. CDR1 is SGHTS, CDR2 YDEGEE, per germline. There are 14 residues in the CDR3. Trimming removed 0 bases at V and 5 bases at J, with 11 bases between. The CDR3 bases are TGTGCCAGCAGCTTGGCAAGGTTCGGGGAGACCCAGTACTTC. Translating it yields CASSLARFGETQYF. Using reference TRBV5-8 and TRBJ2-5 for the parts outside the CDR3, the full variable domain is EAGVTQSPTHLIKTRGQQATLRCSPISGHTSVYWYQQALGLGLQFLLWYDEGEERNRGNFPPRFSGRQFPNYSSELNVNALELEDSALYLCASSLARFGETQYFGPGTRLLVL.

The V and J genes are TRBV29-1 and TRBJ2-1; D not certain. Germline V lookup: CDR1 SQVTM, CDR2 ANQGSEA. The CDR3 totals 12 residues. V lost 4 bases, J lost 5 bases, and 9 bases lay in between. The CDR3 coding sequence is TGCAGCGTTGGCAGGCTTAACAATGAGCAGTTCTTC. Translating it yields CSVGRLNNEQFF.

This clone was picked up a small number of times. The CDR3 coding sequence is TGTGCCAGCAGCTCGGGAGTGGGAGGGAACTACGAGCAGTACTTC. Amino acids: CASSSGVGGNYEQYF. The chain couples TRBV5-4 to TRBJ2-7; 7 positions match TRBD2. V lost 3 bases to trimming and J lost 3 bases; unmatched junction nucleotides: 9. Germline-derived CDR1 and CDR2 are SGHNT and YYREEE (reference sequence). This CDR3 contains 15 residues.

The J gene is TRBJ1-1, the V gene TRBV7-8, with 8 bases lining up with TRBD1. This CDR3 spans 20 amino acids. Per the germline V gene, CDR1 is SGHVS and CDR2 is FQNEAQ. J was trimmed by 0 bases and V by 3 bases; bases with no gene match: 18. The CDR3: CASSFGWVVVTGGMNTEAFF. The CDR3 DNA reads as TGTGCCAGCAGCTTCGGTTGGGTGGTGGTAACAGGGGGTATGAACACTGAAGCTTTCTTT.

This chain uses TRBV19 with TRBJ2-3, with 9 positions matching TRBD2. The CDR3 is 14 amino acids. J was trimmed by 3 bases and V by 5 bases; bases with no gene match: 3. Germline CDR1 LNHDA, CDR2 SQIVND (reference sequence). The CDR3 nucleotides read TGTGCCAGTAGTGCGGGGGGGTTGACAGATACGCAGTATTTT. This translates into CASSAGGLTDTQYF. The entire variable domain, with the rest obtained from reference TRBV19 and TRBJ2-3, is as follows: DGGITQSPKYLFRKEGQNVTLSCEQNLNHDAMYWYRQDPGQGLRLIYYSQIVNDFQKGDIAEGYSVSREKKESFPLTVTSAQKNPTAFYLCASSAGGLTDTQYFGPGTRLTVL.

The V and J genes are TRBV5-1 and TRBJ1-3, with a tentative D call TRBD1 (5 bases). From germline, CDR1 is SGHRS and CDR2 YFSETQ. Between the trimmed V and J ends, which lost 0 bases and 3 bases, there was a span of 7 bases. The CDR3 spans 14 residues. The CDR3 sequence: CASSLEGNGNTIYF. CDR3 nucleotide sequence: TGCGCCAGCAGCTTGGAGGGGAATGGAAACACCATATATTTT.

This rearrangement joins TRBV27 to TRBJ2-5, with 7 bases identical to TRBD2. With V trimmed by 6 bases and J by 7 bases, 5 bases remained unmatched. The germline CDR1 and CDR2 sequences are MNHEY and SMNVEV (reference sequence). The CDR3 contains 12 residues. The CDR3 DNA reads as TGTGCCAGCAGCTCGCGCGGGGGGACCCAGTACTTC. Protein product: CASSSRGGTQYF.

The chain joins TRBV9 to TRBJ2-5, with 9 positions matching TRBD2. CDR1 SGDLS and CDR2 YYNGEE come from the germline V gene. The CDR3 has 14 residues. The V and J ends lost 0 bases and 5 bases, in that order; junction bases with no gene match: 2. The CDR3 loop is CASSVASGGETQYF. Written as DNA, the CDR3 is TGTGCCAGCAGCGTAGCCAGCGGGGGGGAGACCCAGTACTTC.

The CDR3 loop reads CATLAEAKNIQYF. As DNA, the CDR3 is TGTGCCACCCTCGCGGAGGCCAAAAACATTCAGTACTTC. This rearrangement joins TRBV2 to TRBJ2-4; D is uncertain. Germline V lookup: CDR1 SNHLY, CDR2 FYNNEI. Trimming cost V 10 bases and J 1 base, with 11 bases left between them. This CDR3 is built from 13 residues.

This rearrangement joins TRBV21-1 to TRBJ2-5; TRBD1 is taken as the D call from the table, unchecked against the DNA. TRBV21-1 is a recognized pseudogene. This CDR3 region has 13 residues. As DNA, the CDR3 is TGTGCCAGCAGCAGTACAGGGGCGGAGACCCAGTACTTC. As protein: CASSSTGAETQYF.

In its sample, this clone was seen a few times. V usage is TRBV6-1 and J usage is TRBJ1-3, with D perhaps matching TRBD1 (6 bases). The CDR3 sequence is 15 residues long. In germline, CDR1 is MNHNS, CDR2 SASEGT. Trimming shortened V by 8 bases and J by 4 bases, and 18 bases separated the two germline ends. In DNA, the CDR3 is TGTGCCAGCGGATACAACAGGGCGAGGGGAAACACCATATATTTT. It is translated as CASGYNRARGNTIYF.

The chain has TRBV6-5 and TRBJ2-5; D is possibly TRBD1 (5 bases). Germline V gene data show CDR1 as MNHEY and CDR2 as SVGAGI. The V end lost 8 bases, the J end lost 4 bases, and 8 bases lay between the germline ends. This CDR3 comprises 11 residues. CDR3 sequence reads: CASQGLETQYF. The CDR3, as DNA: TGTGCCAGCCAGGGCCTAGAGACCCAGTACTTC.

The rearrangement uses TRBV6-6 and TRBJ2-7; 7 positions match TRBD1. The V gene's germline CDR1 is MNHNY and CDR2 SVGAGI (reference sequence). The V gene end was trimmed by 5 bases and the J gene end by 5 bases; junction bases not matched to a gene: 6. CDR3 size: 13 residues. The CDR3: CASSLGTVNEQYF. The CDR3 DNA reads as TGTGCCAGCAGTCTCGGGACAGTTAACGAGCAGTACTTC.

This chain uses TRBV5-6 with TRBJ1-2; perhaps TRBD1 as D (5 bases). The CDR3 is made up of 14 amino acids. Germline V gene lookup returns CDR1 SGHDT and CDR2 YYEEEE. The germline V and J ends were trimmed by 4 bases and 4 bases, with 14 bases remaining between them. The CDR3 sequence is CASSPGRQGYGYTF. The CDR3 coding sequence is TGTGCCAGCAGCCCTGGCCGTCAGGGCTATGGCTACACCTTC.

The chain links TRBV5-1 to TRBJ2-2, with D possibly being TRBD2 (6 bases). The V gene lost 6 bases and the J gene lost 4 bases, with 16 bases spanning the gap. The CDR3 spans 15 residues. CDR1 and CDR2 (germline): SGHRS, YFSETQ. The CDR3 DNA follows: TGCGCCAGCATGGAGGGGTTTGTTAGCACCGGGGAGCTGTTTTTT. This sequence encodes CASMEGFVSTGELFF.

CDR3 DNA: TGTGCCAGCAGTCTCCAGGTTAACACTGAAGCTTTCTTT. Translating gives CASSLQVNTEAFF. The chain recombines TRBV6-5 with TRBJ1-1; D is uncertain. Germline V lookup: CDR1 MNHEY, CDR2 SVGAGI. CDR3 length: 13 residues. V shed 5 bases and J shed 2 bases, with 9 bases lying between them.

J is TRBJ2-6 and V is TRBV5-6; TRBD1 is a possible D gene (6 bases). Trimming removed 0 bases at V and 2 bases at J, with 6 bases between. There are 15 residues in the CDR3. In germline, CDR1 is SGHDT, CDR2 YYEEEE. The CDR3 protein is CASSLEGAGANVLTF. CDR3 DNA: TGTGCCAGCAGCTTGGAGGGGGCTGGGGCCAACGTCCTGACTTTC.

The chain has TRBV4-2 and TRBJ1-3; possible D gene TRBD1, 6 bases. The CDR3 contains 13 residues. Trimming pared 0 bases from V and 8 bases from J, leaving 8 bases between. The germline V gene encodes CDR1 LGHNA and CDR2 YNFKEQ. The CDR3 reads CASSQDEGDTIYF. CDR3 coding DNA: TGTGCCAGCAGCCAAGATGAGGGGGACACCATATATTTT.

The chain carries TRBV30 and TRBJ2-5; 10 bases line up with TRBD2. The assigned J gene may be wrong: the sequence end matches TRBJ2-7 better. CDR3 length: 16 amino acids. The germline gives CDR1 GTSNPN, CDR2 SVGIG (reference sequence). The CDR3 region has the DNA TGTGCCTGCCCTAGCGGGGGCCGTAGACCCAACTACGAGCAGTACTTC. Protein sequence: CACPSGGRRPNYEQYF.

CDR3 region: CASTGIGSDYEQYF. The CDR3 coding sequence is TGTGCCAGTACGGGGATCGGGTCGGACTACGAGCAGTACTTC. The chain combines TRBV19 with TRBJ2-7; the D gene is possibly TRBD2 (5 bases). Germline V gene data show CDR1 as LNHDA and CDR2 as SQIVND (reference sequence). The CDR3 totals 14 residues. Trimming stripped 7 bases from V and 3 bases from J, with 16 bases between.

This clone appeared a few times. The chain recombines TRBV19 with TRBJ2-3, with 12 bases matching TRBD2. The junction had 8 bases not matched to a gene; V was cut back by 5 bases and J by 2 bases. Per germline, CDR1 LNHDA and CDR2 SQIVND (reference sequence). This CDR3 spans 17 amino acids. The chain's CDR3 is CASSGGLAGGFTDTQYF. DNA of the CDR3: TGTGCCAGTAGTGGGGGGCTAGCGGGAGGGTTCACAGATACGCAGTATTTT.